A selection of T cell receptor beta chains follows, all from one sample in a study of shared clonotypes between healthy human individuals. The protocol was immunoSEQ multiplex PCR, while the TCRdb copy is restricted to in-frame clones and leaves out a portion. This table holds about 470,000 clones, roughly 77% found once. Sequencing used PBMCs. The source of these receptors is a woman aged 40-49 years in good health. Some clones in this sample may be carry-over from other donors' samples. Both conserved end residues are part of each CDR3. A D gene is named only where the DNA matches it firmly. Only part of the rows carry a size: once, few, many, or a class if the clone is expanded.

clone_size j_call d_call v_call cdr3_nt cdr3_aa
- TRBJ1-5 - TRBV5-1 TGCGCCAGCAGCTTGGAAGCCGGGGTGGGGCAGCCCCAGCATTTT CASSLEAGVGQPQHF
- TRBJ2-7 TRBD2 TRBV13 TGTGCCAGCAGCTCGGGACTAGCGGGAGTCAACGAGCAGTACTTC CASSSGLAGVNEQYF
few TRBJ2-7 - TRBV18 TGTGCCAGCTCACCAAAGGGGCGCAGGGTGGGGTACGAGCAGTACTTC CASSPKGRRVGYEQYF
- TRBJ2-2 - TRBV28 TGTGCCAGCAGTTTCCGCCTAACCGGGGAGCTGTTTTTT CASSFRLTGELFF
- TRBJ2-1 TRBD1 TRBV19 TGTGCCAGTAGTATCCTTGCACAGGGGACCGAGAATGAGCAGTTCTTC CASSILAQGTENEQFF
- TRBJ1-6 - TRBV28 TGTGCCAGCAGTTTTGGGCTTTCACCCCTCCACTTT CASSFGLSPLHF
- TRBJ2-5 - TRBV5-1 TGCGCCAGCAGCTTGATGGGAGGCGGAGGAGAGACCCAGTACTTC CASSLMGGGGETQYF
few TRBJ2-7 - TRBV7-6 TGTGCCAGCAGCTTAAGCCGGTGGGCCCACGAGCAGTACTTC CASSLSRWAHEQYF
- TRBJ2-1 - TRBV7-9 TGTGCCAGCAGCTTGGGGGGTGAGCAGTTCTTC CASSLGGEQFF
few TRBJ2-2 - TRBV18 TGTGCCAGCTCACCGGTGGACGGCAGCGGGGAGCTGTTTTTT CASSPVDGSGELFF
few TRBJ2-7 TRBD2 TRBV11-1 TGTGCCAGCAGCTCCGGACTAGCGGGAAACTACGAGCAGTACTTC CASSSGLAGNYEQYF
- TRBJ2-4 TRBD2 TRBV25-1 TGTGCCAGCAGTAGGACTAGCGGAGGCATTCAGTACTTC CASSRTSGGIQYF
- TRBJ2-4 - TRBV30 TGTGCCTGGAGTCCTACAGGGGGGGGAAACATTCAGTACTTC CAWSPTGGGNIQYF
many TRBJ2-3 - TRBV5-1 TGCGCCAGCAGCGTACTGGATTCTACTAGCACAGATACGCAGTATTTT CASSVLDSTSTDTQYF
- TRBJ1-2 - TRBV18 TGTGCCAGCTCACCTCGGGAGAACTATGGCTACACCTTC CASSPRENYGYTF
- TRBJ2-6 - TRBV7-2 TGTGCCAGCAGCTCTCCAGGGGGGGGCAGCTCTGGGGCCAACGTCCTGACTTTC CASSSPGGGSSGANVLTF
- TRBJ1-2 TRBD1 TRBV13 TGCGCCAGCAGCTCGGGAACAGGGGTGGGTAACTATGGCTACACCTTC CASSSGTGVGNYGYTF
many TRBJ2-1 TRBD2 TRBV10-2 TGCGCCAGCAGTGGAAGGTTTGGGGCCGCCCTAGCGGGAGGGCCGGGGGATGAGCAGTTCTTC CASSGRFGAALAGGPGDEQFF
- TRBJ2-3 - TRBV7-8 TGTGCCAGCAGCTTAGCCACAGATACGCAGTATTTT CASSLATDTQYF
- TRBJ2-4 TRBD1 TRBV10-3 TGTGCCATCAGTGAGCTTAAAGGGGAGACAGGGAAAAACATTCAGTACTTC CAISELKGETGKNIQYF
once TRBJ2-1 - TRBV12-1 TGTGCCCGCCTCCTCCCGCCCTACAATGAGCAGTTCTTC CARLLPPYNEQFF
few TRBJ2-7 - TRBV25-1 TGTGCCAGCAGTGATCCTCTACTATACGAGCAGTACTTC CASSDPLLYEQYF